Following are 15 T cell receptor beta chains from one sample sequenced in a study of blood T cell repertoires in COVID-19. Sequencing used immunoSEQ multiplex PCR; TCRdb keeps in-frame clones, though not all of them. The table shows about 220,000 clones, with 75% to 90% occurring only once. What was sequenced was PBMCs or T cells enriched from blood (not recorded which). These receptors were collected from a woman aged 40 to 50 with acute COVID-19.

V is TRBV19 and J is TRBJ1-2; unclear D gene. The germline V gene encodes CDR1 LNHDA and CDR2 SQIVND (reference sequence). V dropped 0 bases and J dropped 3 bases, with 14 bases sitting between them. The CDR3 loop spans 16 amino acids. CDR3 amino acids: CASSIEAGGYYYGYTF. The CDR3 nucleotides read TGTGCCAGTAGTATAGAGGCAGGAGGCTACTACTATGGCTACACCTTC.

J is TRBJ2-5 and V is TRBV7-6, with 9 bases matching TRBD1. Looked up from germline, CDR1 is SGHVS and CDR2 is FNYEAQ. The CDR3 extends over 15 amino acids. V was pared by 2 bases and J by 5 bases, with 6 bases of the junction left unmatched. As DNA, the CDR3 is TGTGCCAGCAGCTTAAGGACAGGGGCGGAGGAGACCCAGTACTTC. Amino acid sequence: CASSLRTGAEETQYF.

The J gene is TRBJ1-1, the V gene TRBV6-1; D is perhaps TRBD1 (6 bases). CDR1 and CDR2 (germline): MNHNS, SASEGT. CDR3 size: 13 residues. Trimming cost V 1 base and J 11 bases, with 14 bases left between them. The CDR3 loop is CASSEVYRERAFF. Here the CDR3 DNA reads TGTGCCAGCAGTGAAGTTTACAGGGAGAGGGCTTTCTTT.

This chain joins TRBV6-6 and TRBJ2-7, with D possibly being TRBD1 (6 bases). CDR1 and CDR2 from the germline V gene are MNHNY and SVGAGI (reference sequence). This CDR3 has 15 amino acids. Trimming cost V 2 bases and J 4 bases, with 15 bases left between them. The CDR3 region has the DNA TGTGCCAGCAGTTACAAAGAGGGGGAAAATTACGAGCAGTACGTC. Protein product: CASSYKEGENYEQYV.

The rearrangement joins TRBV2 to TRBJ2-1, with D tentatively TRBD1 (5 bases). Trimming stripped 10 bases from V and 7 bases from J, with 8 bases between. Germline-derived CDR1 and CDR2 are SNHLY and FYNNEI. CDR3 size: 10 residues. The CDR3 DNA follows: TGTGCCACAGGGTCGAATGAGCAGTTCTTC. Its translation is CATGSNEQFF.

The chain couples TRBV19 to TRBJ1-2; 8 bases align to TRBD1. This CDR3 contains 14 residues. CDR1 is LNHDA, CDR2 SQIVND, per germline (reference sequence). V was clipped by 3 bases and J by 5 bases; unmatched bases: 5. The CDR3 sequence: CASSMDQGAYGYTF. As DNA, the CDR3 is TGTGCCAGTAGTATGGATCAGGGGGCATATGGCTACACCTTC.

The CDR3 DNA sequence: TGTGCCAGCAGTGACTCCGGGCTGGCGGGGGGGAGCACAGATACGCAGTATTTT. Translated: CASSDSGLAGGSTDTQYF. The chain joins TRBV6-4 to TRBJ2-3; TRBD2 agrees at 9 bases. Looked up from germline, CDR1 is MRHNA and CDR2 is SNTAGT. The CDR3 sequence is 18 residues long. Trimming at V came to 0 bases and at J to 0 bases, leaving 7 bases not matched to a gene.

This chain uses TRBV9 with TRBJ1-2; no clear D gene. V lost 0 bases, J lost 0 bases, and 9 bases lay in between. CDR1 is SGDLS and CDR2 is YYNGEE in the germline V gene. CDR3 length: 15 residues. This CDR3 reads CASSVGADSNYGYTF. The CDR3 DNA reads as TGTGCCAGCAGCGTAGGGGCAGATTCTAACTATGGCTACACCTTC.

The V gene is TRBV10-3, the J gene TRBJ2-3, with D uncertain. Germline V gives CDR1 ENHRY, CDR2 SYGVKD. The CDR3 runs 11 residues. The V end lost 3 bases, the J end lost 6 bases, and 4 bases lay between the germline ends. The CDR3 loop reads CAISDGDTQYF. CDR3 nucleotide sequence: TGTGCCATCAGTGACGGGGATACGCAGTATTTT.

The DNA of the CDR3 is TGTGCCAGCAGCTTGGCCAGGGGGCCTGGGGCCAACGTCCTGACTTTC. As protein: CASSLARGPGANVLTF. The rearrangement uses TRBV7-9 and TRBJ2-6; 8 bases fit TRBD1. V trimming: 3 bases; J trimming: 2 bases; junction bases outside the gene matches: 3. This CDR3 contains 16 residues. Germline lookup yields CDR1 SEHNR and CDR2 FQNEAQ (reference sequence).

V gene TRBV24-1 combines with J gene TRBJ2-1; D unclear. This CDR3 spans 14 amino acids. The germline gives CDR1 KGHDR, CDR2 SFDVKD. V lost 4 bases to trimming and J lost 4 bases, with 10 bases between them. The CDR3 loop is CATSDPRRYNEQFF. The DNA for the CDR3 is TGTGCCACCAGTGACCCCCGGCGGTACAATGAGCAGTTCTTC.

V and J are TRBV27 and TRBJ1-2, with 7 positions matching TRBD1. Germline trimming cut 4 bases from V and 4 bases from J; bases unmatched to any gene: 6. CDR3 length: 14 amino acids. The V gene's germline CDR1 is MNHEY and CDR2 SMNVEV (reference sequence). The CDR3 region has the DNA TGTGCCAGCAGTTCCCAGACAGGGTCCTATGGCTACACCTTC. Protein product: CASSSQTGSYGYTF.

The CDR3 loop is CTSSRKQGARTDTQYF. CDR3 DNA: TGCACCAGCAGCCGCAAACAGGGGGCCCGCACAGATACGCAGTATTTT. V is TRBV1 and J is TRBJ2-3; TRBD1, the table's D call, was not compared with the DNA. TRBV1 is annotated as a pseudogene. This CDR3 comprises 16 residues.

The rearrangement joins TRBV4-3 to TRBJ2-3; D is unresolved. In germline, CDR1 is LGHNA, CDR2 YSLEER. V lost 0 bases and J 0 bases, leaving 7 bases between the germline ends. The CDR3 consists of 15 residues. DNA of the CDR3: TGCGCCAGCAGCCAAGATCGCTATAGCACAGATACGCAGTATTTT. Its protein product is CASSQDRYSTDTQYF.

On this clone: Its ends do not fully match the called genes, so a read error is possible. CDR3 sequence: CASSIEGGTEAFF. CDR3 coding DNA: TGTGCCAGCAGCATAGAGGGGGGGACTGAAGCTTTCTTT. J is TRBJ1-1 and V is TRBV11-3, with D perhaps matching TRBD1 (6 bases). This CDR3 spans 13 amino acids. The germline gives CDR1 SGHNT, CDR2 YENEEA.